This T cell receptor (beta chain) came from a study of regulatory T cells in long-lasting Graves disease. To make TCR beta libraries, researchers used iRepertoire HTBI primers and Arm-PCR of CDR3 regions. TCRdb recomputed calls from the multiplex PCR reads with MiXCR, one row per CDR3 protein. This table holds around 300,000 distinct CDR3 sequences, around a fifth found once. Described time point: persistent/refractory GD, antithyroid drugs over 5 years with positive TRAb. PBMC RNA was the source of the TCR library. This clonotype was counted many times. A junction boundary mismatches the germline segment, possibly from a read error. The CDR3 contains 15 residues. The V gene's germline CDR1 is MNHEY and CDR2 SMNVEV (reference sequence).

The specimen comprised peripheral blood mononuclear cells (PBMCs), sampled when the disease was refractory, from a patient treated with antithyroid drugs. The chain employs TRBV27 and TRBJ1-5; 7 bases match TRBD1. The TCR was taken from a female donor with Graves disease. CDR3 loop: CASSLGAGGNQPQHF. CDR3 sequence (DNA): TGTGCCAGCAGCTTAGGTGCAGGGGGTAATCAACCCCAGCATTTT.